The 18 T cell receptor beta chains below all came from one sample that was sequenced in a study of cytomegalovirus exposure and HLA in healthy donors. PCR was performed using 60 Vbeta and 13 Jbeta primers. Clones were read by immunoSEQ multiplex PCR, and TCRdb kept only the in-frame ones, dropping some. The sample has some 170,000 clones; under 80% are singletons. The sequencing input was PBMCs. The receptors here all came from a human donor in good health.

As regards this clone: Additional DNA sequences in this sample encode the identical CDR3. This chain connects TRBV30 to TRBJ1-1, with unresolved D. The CDR3 contains 13 residues. Looked up from germline, CDR1 is GTSNPN and CDR2 is SVGIG (reference sequence). Deletions cut 2 bases from V and 0 bases from J, with 7 bases between. CDR3 sequence (DNA): TGTGCCTGGAGTCGGGGTATGAACACTGAAGCTTTCTTT. It encodes CAWSRGMNTEAFF.

The chain combines TRBV19 with TRBJ1-1, with a tentative D call TRBD1 (5 bases). V was trimmed by 1 base and J by 7 bases, leaving 10 bases between them. Per germline, CDR1 LNHDA and CDR2 SQIVND (reference sequence). The CDR3 is 13 residues long. CDR3 nucleotide sequence: TGTGCCAGTAGTATAGGGACACGGTGTGAAGCTTTCTTT. Its protein product is CASSIGTRCEAFF.

The CDR3 nucleotides are TGTGCCAGCAGTTACTCGGACAGGAACACTGAAGCTTTCTTT. Protein sequence: CASSYSDRNTEAFF. V gene TRBV6-6 combines with J gene TRBJ1-1; maybe TRBD1 (6 bases). The CDR3 runs 14 residues. V shed 0 bases and J shed 1 base, with 6 bases lying between them. The germline V gene encodes CDR1 MNHNY and CDR2 SVGAGI (reference sequence).

This sequence joins TRBV27 and TRBJ1-5; D not certain. The germline V gene has CDR1 MNHEY and CDR2 SMNVEV (reference sequence). Trimming pared 2 bases from V and 8 bases from J, leaving 7 bases between. The CDR3 has 12 residues. The CDR3 reads CASSLIGEPQHF. CDR3 nucleotides: TGTGCCAGCAGTTTAATCGGGGAGCCCCAGCATTTT.

The chain combines TRBV19 with TRBJ1-4; D possibly corresponds to TRBD1 (6 bases). This CDR3 is built from 15 residues. Between the trimmed V and J ends, which lost 3 bases and 6 bases, there was a span of 14 bases. Germline V gene lookup returns CDR1 LNHDA and CDR2 SQIVND (reference sequence). In DNA form, the CDR3 reads TGTGCCAGTAGTATCCTACAGGGATTGGATGAAAAACTGTTTTTT. It translates to CASSILQGLDEKLFF.

The gene calls are TRBV7-3 and TRBJ1-2; 7 bases fit TRBD1. After removal of 5 bases from V and 5 bases from J, the junction contained 8 bases not matched to a gene. There are 14 residues in the CDR3. Germline V lookup: CDR1 SGHTA, CDR2 FQGTGA. CDR3 DNA sequence: TGTGCCAGCAGCCCAGGTGGGACAGCGTATGGCTACACCTTC. The encoded protein is CASSPGGTAYGYTF.

The chain joins TRBV6-6 to TRBJ2-2; 10 nucleotides agree with TRBD2. Losses at the gene ends were 6 bases for V and 0 bases for J; bases not matched to a gene: 4. CDR3 length: 16 residues. The germline gives CDR1 MNHNY, CDR2 SVGAGI (reference sequence). The CDR3 DNA reads TGTGCCAGCAGCCTAGGACTAGCGGCGAACACCGGGGAGCTGTTTTTT. It is translated as CASSLGLAANTGELFF.

The CDR3 loop is CASSYATLAGKETQYF. For the CDR3, the DNA is TGTGCCAGCAGTTACGCGACGCTAGCGGGGAAAGAGACCCAGTACTTC. The rearrangement joins TRBV6-5 to TRBJ2-5, with TRBD2 matching over 9 bases. Trimming removed 2 bases from V and 3 bases from J; junction bases left unmatched: 7. CDR1 is MNHEY and CDR2 is SVGAGI in the germline V gene. This CDR3 spans 16 amino acids.

This clone was observed a few times. This chain connects TRBV5-1 to TRBJ2-3; 9 bases map to TRBD2. Germline V gene data show CDR1 as SGHRS and CDR2 as YFSETQ. The CDR3 consists of 17 residues. V gave up 0 bases and J gave up 1 base; unmatched junction bases: 6. DNA of the CDR3: TGCGCCAGCAGCTTGGGCCCCTCTAGCGGGGGCACAGATACGCAGTATTTT. Translating it yields CASSLGPSSGGTDTQYF.

In DNA form, the CDR3 reads TGTGCCAGCAGCTTGCCTGCTGACTGGGGCGAGACCCAGTACTTC. This codes for CASSLPADWGETQYF. The rearrangement uses TRBV5-4 and TRBJ2-5; TRBD1 might be the D (5 bases). CDR1 and CDR2 from the germline V gene are SGHNT and YYREEE (reference sequence). CDR3 length equals 15 residues. V dropped 1 base and J dropped 5 bases, with 15 bases sitting between them. The full variable domain, completed using reference TRBV5-4 and TRBJ2-5, is ETGVTQSPTHLIKTRGQQVTLRCSSQSGHNTVSWYQQALGQGPQFIFQYYREEENGRGNFPPRFSGLQFPNYSSELNVNALELDDSALYLCASSLPADWGETQYFGPGTRLLVL.

The CDR3 DNA sequence: TGTGCCTGGAGTGTACAAGTGAACTATGGCTACACCTTC. Its protein product is CAWSVQVNYGYTF. J is TRBJ1-2 and V is TRBV30; D unclear. This CDR3 spans 13 amino acids. The V end was cut by 0 bases, the J end by 2 bases, with 7 bases between. Germline V gene lookup returns CDR1 GTSNPN and CDR2 SVGIG (reference sequence).

The chain employs TRBV19 and TRBJ1-6; TRBD1 might be the D (5 bases). In germline, CDR1 is LNHDA, CDR2 SQIVND (reference sequence). The germline V and J ends were trimmed by 7 bases and 6 bases, with 10 bases remaining between them. This CDR3 region has 13 residues. CDR3 DNA: TGTGCCAGTACCATGGGACTTAATTCACCCCTCCACTTT. Its translation: CASTMGLNSPLHF.

The chain employs TRBV7-9 and TRBJ2-6; 10 nucleotides align to TRBD1. Germline lookup yields CDR1 SEHNR and CDR2 FQNEAQ (reference sequence). V was clipped by 1 base and J by 2 bases; unmatched bases: 2. The CDR3 has 17 residues. CDR3 in DNA: TGTGCCAGCAGCTTAGGGACAGGGGGAGCTGGGGCCAACGTCCTGACTTTC. Amino acid sequence: CASSLGTGGAGANVLTF.

The chain couples TRBV6-5 to TRBJ1-1; D is perhaps TRBD1 (6 bases). Germline CDR1 and CDR2: MNHEY and SVGAGI. This CDR3 region has 13 residues. V was pared by 9 bases and J by 0 bases, with 11 bases between. CDR3 in amino acids: CASRGQMNTEAFF. In DNA, the CDR3 is TGTGCCAGTAGAGGACAGATGAACACTGAAGCTTTCTTT.

This clone occurred a few times. Sequence at one end of the junction differs from germline and may be a read error. This sequence joins TRBV15 and TRBJ2-7, with 7 nucleotides matching TRBD1. The germline CDR1 and CDR2 sequences are LNHNV and YYDKDF (reference sequence). The CDR3 is made up of 15 amino acids. This CDR3 reads CATSGEQGTSYEQYF. The CDR3 coding sequence is TGTGCCACCAGCGGAGAACAGGGGACGTCCTACGAGCAGTACTTC.

This CDR3 reads CAWEHRGYNEQFF. The CDR3 DNA sequence: TGTGCCTGGGAGCACCGGGGTTACAATGAGCAGTTCTTC. The J gene is TRBJ2-1, the V gene TRBV30, with D tentatively TRBD2 (5 bases). The CDR3 consists of 13 residues. Germline lookup yields CDR1 GTSNPN and CDR2 SVGIG (reference sequence). Trimming took 5 bases from V and 4 from J, leaving 12 bases between them.

V usage is TRBV9 and J usage is TRBJ1-1, with D unclear. This CDR3 is 14 amino acids long. CDR1 is SGDLS, CDR2 YYNGEE, per germline. Trimming shortened V by 3 bases and J by 2 bases, and 11 bases separated the two germline ends. The CDR3 sequence: CASSAQSTNTEAFF. The CDR3 DNA reads as TGTGCCAGCAGCGCCCAGTCAACAAACACTGAAGCTTTCTTT.

V usage is TRBV2 and J usage is TRBJ1-5; 8 nucleotides match TRBD1. Germline CDR1 SNHLY, CDR2 FYNNEI. V trimming: 4 bases; J trimming: 1 base; junction bases outside the gene matches: 6. The CDR3 has 16 amino acids. This chain's CDR3 is CASSGDRLTSNQPQHF. CDR3 coding DNA: TGTGCCAGCAGTGGGGACAGGTTAACGAGCAATCAGCCCCAGCATTTT.